This T cell receptor (beta chain) appears in the sequencing data of a study of regulatory T cells in long-lasting Graves disease. At the level of the study: Over 5 years on antithyroid drugs plus positive TSH receptor antibodies marked Graves' disease as persistent.

Time point: persistent/refractory GD, antithyroid drugs over 5 years with positive TRAb. Extracted RNA from PBMCs served as the source of the TCR library. For TCR beta, libraries came from iRepertoire HTBI primers and Arm-PCR of CDR3 regions. Each CDR3 protein is one row after TCRdb ran MiXCR on the multiplex PCR reads. The sample has about 450,000 distinct CDR3 sequences, around 24% seen once. The source is a female donor with Graves disease. The source material was peripheral blood mononuclear cells (PBMCs), sampled when the disease was refractory, from a patient treated with antithyroid drugs.

CDR3 residues: CASSVGRQGANYGYTF. The DNA for the CDR3 is TGTGCCAGCAGCGTGGGAAGACAGGGCGCTAACTATGGCTACACCTTC. The chain uses TRBV9 and TRBJ1-2, with 7 nucleotides matching TRBD1. V lost 2 bases and J lost 0; bases outside the gene matches: 7. The CDR3 runs 16 residues. Germline values: CDR1 SGDLS, CDR2 YYNGEE. Full variable domain (outside the CDR3, taken from reference TRBV9 and TRBJ1-2): DSGVTQTPKHLITATGQRVTLRCSPRSGDLSVYWYQQSLDQGLQFLIQYYNGEERAKGNILERFSAQQFPDLHSELNLSSLELGDSALYFCASSVGRQGANYGYTFGSGTRLTVV.